A selection of T cell receptor beta chains follows, all from one sample in a study of control samples from healthy donors and cancer patients. Sequenced by immunoSEQ multiplex PCR; TCRdb stores in-frame clones only, minus some. This sample has almost 90,000 clones, with around 85% found just once. Sample: blood. These receptors came from a woman in her thirties or forties in good health. Both conserved end residues are part of each CDR3. A D gene is named only where the DNA matches it firmly. Rows may omit the clone size; those that give it use once, few, many or a size class.

CASVRGGAGMNTEAFF	TGTGCCAGCGTACGGGGGGGAGCCGGCATGAACACTGAAGCTTTCTTT	TRBV5-4	.	.	TRBJ1-1
CAWSIDRGPGNTIYF	TGTGCCTGGAGTATTGACAGGGGGCCTGGAAACACCATATATTTT	TRBV30	TRBD1	.	TRBJ1-3
CASSPRTANYEQYF	TGTGCCAGCAGTCCCAGGACAGCCAACTACGAGCAGTACTTC	TRBV25-1	.	.	TRBJ2-7
CASSPRAGRTNEKLFF	TGTGCCAGTAGTCCCCGGGCAGGCCGAACTAATGAAAAACTGTTTTTT	TRBV19	.	.	TRBJ1-4
CAWSVGPGELFF	TGTGCCTGGAGTGTAGGTCCCGGGGAGCTGTTTTTT	TRBV30	.	once	TRBJ2-2
CASSQDGGLRGHEQFF	TGTGCCAGCAGCCAAGATGGGGGACTTCGGGGCCATGAGCAGTTCTTC	TRBV3-1/TRBV3-2	.	.	TRBJ2-1
CASWGTAEKLFF	TGTGCCAGTTGGGGGACAGCAGAAAAACTGTTTTTT	TRBV19	TRBD1	.	TRBJ1-4
CASRSGGNYGYTF	TGTGCCAGCAGATCCGGGGGGAACTATGGCTACACCTTC	TRBV6-6	.	once	TRBJ1-2
CASSSLGGAGFF	TGTGCCAGCAGTTCTCTTGGGGGGGCCGGGTTCTTC	TRBV7-2	.	.	TRBJ2-1
CASGSGFGQGSLQETQYF	TGTGCTAGTGGTTCCGGTTTTGGACAGGGGAGTCTTCAAGAGACCCAGTACTTC	TRBV12-5	TRBD1	.	TRBJ2-5